This record concerns one TCR beta chain sequence. This sample was included in a study of blood T cell repertoires in COVID-19. In the study overall: From the United States, Italy and Spain came samples of acute and convalescent COVID-19. Sources were T cells, B-cell-depleted T cells, or PBMCs; the material itself was cDNA or gDNA.

In the original workflow: Counts of nucleated cells, estimated from reference gene primer amplification, were obtained. The assay was immunoSEQ multiplex PCR, and TCRdb's table has in-frame clones only and misses some. V, J and clone size are taken as reported in that table, and D and trimming were inferred from the DNA itself. The profile shows some 230,000 clones, 86% of them singletons. The CDR3 length is 16 residues. Trimming cost V 0 bases and J 3 bases, with 12 bases left between them. Germline V CDR1 and CDR2: MGHRA, YSYEKL. The chain carries TRBV4-1 and TRBJ1-3; tentative D call: TRBD1 (6 bases). What was sequenced was peripheral blood. The sequence was collected from a man under 40 who had recovered from COVID-19. CDR3 protein: CASSQELTGFGNTIYF. The DNA for the CDR3 is TGCGCCAGCAGCCAAGAGTTGACAGGCTTTGGAAACACCATATATTTT.